The sequence of this T cell receptor beta chain was determined in a study of regulatory T cells in long-lasting Graves disease. Per germline, CDR1 MDHEN and CDR2 SYDVKM. Trimming stripped 10 bases from V and 5 bases from J, with 21 bases between. This CDR3 has 15 amino acids. Time point here: persistent/refractory GD, antithyroid drugs over 5 years with positive TRAb. Isolated PBMC RNA provided the starting material for the TCR library. CDR3-region Arm-PCR and iRepertoire HTBI primers produced the TCR beta libraries. Each CDR3 protein is one row after TCRdb ran MiXCR on the multiplex PCR reads. The sample has 350,000 to 500,000 distinct CDR3 sequences, 20% to 25% seen once.

The starting material was peripheral blood mononuclear cells (PBMCs), obtained when the disease was refractory, from a patient treated with antithyroid drugs. V and J are TRBV28 and TRBJ2-1; unclear D gene. The sequence came from a female donor with Graves disease. The DNA for the CDR3 is TGTGCCACCAACCCTATTACCATAGTCCACAATGAGCAGTTCTTC. This translates into CATNPITIVHNEQFF.